Each of the 27 T cell receptor beta chains below was sequenced from the same sample in a study of T-cell memory formation after mild COVID-19. TCRdb reanalysed the 5' RACE reads using MiXCR and keeps one entry per CDR3 protein. The top ten clones hold 8.5% to 9% of a sample with about 430,000 distinct CDR3 sequences, around 24% of them seen once. What was sequenced was PBMCs or a T cell subset sorted from them (not recorded which). These receptor sequences come from an adult woman who had mild COVID-19 (a few samples of this study predate the infection). Cell type and time point are not known.

The chain uses TRBV5-1 and TRBJ2-5; TRBD1 matches at 10 bases. The length of the CDR3 is 16 residues. V lost 0 bases, J lost 2 bases, and 4 bases stayed unmatched. The germline V gene encodes CDR1 SGHRS and CDR2 YFSETQ. CDR3 loop: CASSLGRTGGQETQYF. The CDR3 DNA follows: TGCGCCAGCAGCTTGGGGAGGACAGGGGGTCAAGAGACCCAGTACTTC.

The rearrangement joins TRBV5-5 to TRBJ2-7, with 9 positions matching TRBD1. V was clipped by 4 bases and J by 5 bases; unmatched bases: 7. This CDR3 region has 14 residues. The V gene's germline CDR1 is SGHKS and CDR2 YYEKEE (reference sequence). In nucleotides, the CDR3 is TGTGCCAGCAGCGCAGGACAGGGGAACCACGAGCAGTACTTC. Residues: CASSAGQGNHEQYF.

This clonotype has more than one count but fewer than ten. The V call is TRBV29-1, the J call TRBJ2-7; 7 bases match TRBD1. After removal of 2 bases from V and 0 bases from J, the junction contained 7 bases not matched to a gene. Germline V lookup: CDR1 SQVTM, CDR2 ANQGSEA. The CDR3 covers 15 residues. CDR3 coding DNA: TGCAGCGTTGAACGGGGACAGAATTACTCCTACGAGCAGTACTTC. Its translation: CSVERGQNYSYEQYF.

In its sample, this clonotype was seen a few times. This chain joins TRBV25-1 and TRBJ2-7; D ambiguous. V dropped 1 base and J dropped 3 bases, with 7 bases sitting between them. Germline CDR1 reads MGHDK; CDR2 reads SYGVNS. This CDR3 region has 13 residues. The CDR3 here is CASSELAYYEQYF. The CDR3 DNA is TGTGCCAGCAGTGAATTAGCCTACTACGAGCAGTACTTC.

This chain joins TRBV6-5 and TRBJ1-2, with 9 bases lining up with TRBD1. The CDR3 has 14 amino acids. Trimming removed 1 base from V and 8 bases from J; junction bases left unmatched: 5. Per the germline V gene, CDR1 is MNHEY and CDR2 is SVGAGI. The CDR3 DNA reads TGTGCCAGCAGTTACTTACAGGGGGCGCGCGGCTACACCTTC. Amino acid sequence: CASSYLQGARGYTF.

This clonotype was detected a few times. This rearrangement joins TRBV5-1 to TRBJ1-1; D unresolved. The germline V gene has CDR1 SGHRS and CDR2 YFSETQ. The CDR3 loop spans 15 amino acids. Trimming removed 0 bases at V and 0 bases at J, with 9 bases between. CDR3: CASSLGAGLNTEAFF. Here the CDR3 DNA reads TGCGCCAGCAGCTTGGGGGCCGGTTTGAACACTGAAGCTTTCTTT.

The chain combines TRBV20-1 with TRBJ2-3; 13 bases are a match to TRBD2. The CDR3 extends over 17 amino acids. Germline assignment: CDR1 DFQATT and CDR2 SNEGSKA (reference sequence). J lost 0 bases, V lost 1 base, and 4 bases had no gene match. This CDR3 is CSARGGLAGESTDTQYF. The CDR3 DNA is TGCAGTGCTAGAGGAGGACTAGCGGGAGAGAGCACAGATACGCAGTATTTT.

Only a few counts were recorded for this clonotype. The genes are TRBV7-2 and TRBJ2-7, with 9 bases identical to TRBD1. There are 14 residues in the CDR3. Germline V gives CDR1 SGHTA, CDR2 FQGNSA. With V trimmed by 4 bases and J by 3 bases, 4 bases remained unmatched. This chain's CDR3 is CASSSRTGVYEQYF. CDR3 in DNA: TGTGCCAGCAGCTCCCGGACAGGGGTCTACGAGCAGTACTTC. The full variable domain, its missing parts supplied by reference TRBV7-2 and TRBJ2-7, is GAGVSQSPSNKVTEKGKDVELRCDPISGHTALYWYRQSLGQGLEFLIYFQGNSAPDKSGLPSDRFSAERTGGSVSTLTIQRTQQEDSAVYLCASSSRTGVYEQYFGPGTRLTVT.

V is TRBV20-1 and J is TRBJ1-5, with D hard to call. CDR1 is DFQATT and CDR2 is SNEGSKA in the germline V gene (reference sequence). CDR3 length: 16 amino acids. Trimming removed 3 bases from V and 1 base from J, with 16 bases in between. The CDR3 DNA reads TGCAGTGCTAGTATGGTCCAGGCGGTAAGCAATCAGCCCCAGCATTTT. It specifies CSASMVQAVSNQPQHF.

CDR3 loop: CASSKGTEAFF. DNA of the CDR3: TGTGCCAGTAGTAAGGGGACTGAAGCTTTCTTT. The J gene is TRBJ1-1, the V gene TRBV19; maybe TRBD1 (5 bases). V shed 4 bases and J shed 5 bases, with 5 bases lying between them. The germline gives CDR1 LNHDA, CDR2 SQIVND (reference sequence). The CDR3 consists of 11 residues. The full variable domain, in which reference TRBV19 and TRBJ1-1 provide the parts outside the CDR3, is DGGITQSPKYLFRKEGQNVTLSCEQNLNHDAMYWYRQDPGQGLRLIYYSQIVNDFQKGDIAEGYSVSREKKESFPLTVTSAQKNPTAFYLCASSKGTEAFFGQGTRLTVV.

J is TRBJ2-1 and V is TRBV6-5; 8 nucleotides match TRBD1. The CDR3 contains 13 residues. J gave up 6 bases and V 8 bases, and 6 bases lay outside the gene matches. Per germline, CDR1 MNHEY and CDR2 SVGAGI. The CDR3 region is CASGGQVVNEQFF. DNA of the CDR3: TGTGCCAGCGGGGGACAGGTTGTCAATGAGCAGTTCTTC.

The V call is TRBV5-1, the J call TRBJ1-1, with 7 nucleotides matching TRBD1. The CDR3 loop spans 13 amino acids. V was pared by 5 bases and J by 3 bases, with 4 bases of the junction left unmatched. Germline CDR1 and CDR2: SGHRS and YFSETQ. CDR3 amino acids: CASRTGRDTEAFF. DNA of the CDR3: TGCGCCAGCAGGACAGGGAGAGACACTGAAGCTTTCTTT.

The chain combines TRBV3-2 with TRBJ2-1. TRBV3-2 is listed as a pseudogene. The CDR3 spans 11 residues. The CDR3 loop reads CASSQITEQFF. The CDR3 region has the DNA TGTGCCAGCAGCCAGATAACCGAGCAGTTCTTC.

This rearrangement joins TRBV7-2 to TRBJ1-6; maybe TRBD1 (5 bases). The length of the CDR3 is 17 residues. The V gene's germline CDR1 is SGHTA and CDR2 FQGNSA. Trimming took 5 bases from V and 0 from J, leaving 14 bases between them. The CDR3 region is CASSAPGQSSYNSPLHF. CDR3 nucleotides: TGTGCCAGCAGCGCCCCAGGGCAGAGCTCCTATAATTCACCCCTCCACTTT.

In this sample, this clonotype turned up a few times. The chain couples TRBV6-4 to TRBJ2-2, with TRBD1 as a possible D gene (5 bases). V was trimmed by 4 bases and J by 0 bases, leaving 6 bases between them. Germline-derived CDR1 and CDR2 are MRHNA and SNTAGT. This CDR3 is built from 14 residues. The CDR3 here is CASSADTNTGELFF. CDR3 nucleotides: TGTGCCAGCAGTGCGGACACGAACACCGGGGAGCTGTTTTTT.

The V call is TRBV3-1, the J call TRBJ1-1, with 9 bases matching TRBD1. This CDR3 comprises 15 residues. Unmatched junction bases numbered 3, after V lost 1 base and J lost 3 bases. The germline V gene has CDR1 LGHDT and CDR2 YNNKEL (reference sequence). The CDR3 DNA reads TGTGCCAGCAGCCAAGGAGGGGACAGGGACACTGAAGCTTTCTTT. Translation: CASSQGGDRDTEAFF.

The chain uses TRBV2 and TRBJ2-2, with D unresolved. The germline V gene encodes CDR1 SNHLY and CDR2 FYNNEI. The CDR3 has 15 residues. V gave up 2 bases and J gave up 2 bases, with 9 bases separating them. The CDR3, as DNA: TGTGCCAGCAGTGAAAGACGCCCCAACACCGGGGAGCTGTTTTTT. Residues: CASSERRPNTGELFF. Combining the CDR3 with reference TRBV2 and TRBJ2-2 gives the whole variable domain EPEVTQTPSHQVTQMGQEVILRCVPISNHLYFYWYRQILGQKVEFLVSFYNNEISEKSEIFDDQFSVERPDGSNFTLKIRSTKLEDSAMYFCASSERRPNTGELFFGEGSRLTVL.

This clonotype has only a few counts. This chain connects TRBV5-1 to TRBJ2-1; D gene unclear. Germline-derived CDR1 and CDR2 are SGHRS and YFSETQ. The CDR3 runs to 12 residues. V dropped 0 bases and J dropped 7 bases, with 5 bases sitting between them. Here the CDR3 reads CASSLAKNEQFF. The CDR3 coding sequence is TGCGCCAGCAGCTTGGCCAAAAATGAGCAGTTCTTC.

The CDR3 DNA sequence: TGTGCCAGCAGCTTGTTCGGGAGTTCGGGTGTAGAGACCCAGTACTTC. Translated, it gives CASSLFGSSGVETQYF. This chain uses TRBV5-5 with TRBJ2-5, with D possibly TRBD2 on 6 matching bases. Germline V CDR1 and CDR2: SGHKS, YYEKEE (reference sequence). CDR3 length: 16 amino acids. V dropped 1 base and J dropped 4 bases, with 17 bases sitting between them.

This clonotype has only a few counts. The chain employs TRBV30 and TRBJ2-3, with D maybe TRBD2 (6 bases). This CDR3 has 13 residues. V shed 5 bases and J shed 1 base, with 10 bases lying between them. Germline CDR1 is GTSNPN and CDR2 is SVGIG (reference sequence). CDR3 coding DNA: TGTGCCTGGGGGGCTAGCGGCACAGATACGCAGTATTTT. Amino acid sequence: CAWGASGTDTQYF.

The rearrangement joins TRBV7-2 to TRBJ2-1; perhaps TRBD2 as D (5 bases). Deletions cut 2 bases from V and 7 bases from J, with 15 bases between. The CDR3 extends over 15 amino acids. Per the germline V gene, CDR1 is SGHTA and CDR2 is FQGNSA. CDR3 nucleotide sequence: TGTGCCAGCAGCTTACTGAGCGGCCGTTCTAATGAGCAGTTCTTC. Translated: CASSLLSGRSNEQFF.

The genes are TRBV18 and TRBJ2-7; 7 bases fit TRBD1. The germline V gene has CDR1 KGHSH and CDR2 LQKENI. CDR3 size: 15 residues. V shed 3 bases, J shed 5 bases, and the junction held 10 bases outside the gene matches. CDR3 residues: CASSPPWDSPNEQYF. DNA of the CDR3: TGTGCCAGCTCACCTCCGTGGGACAGCCCCAACGAGCAGTACTTC.

This clonotype was detected only a few times. The chain combines TRBV7-2 with TRBJ2-3; D not resolved. The CDR3 extends over 13 amino acids. Germline CDR1 reads SGHTA; CDR2 reads FQGNSA. V was clipped by 7 bases and J by 0 bases, with 8 bases between them. This CDR3 is CASKPPSTDTQYF. The DNA of the CDR3 is TGTGCCAGCAAACCCCCTAGCACAGATACGCAGTATTTT.

This clonotype was seen more than once but under ten times. The chain employs TRBV6-2 or TRBV6-3 and TRBJ1-2, with D possibly being TRBD1 (5 bases). Looked up from germline, CDR1 is MNHEY and CDR2 is SVGEGT. The CDR3 consists of 13 residues. V was trimmed by 4 bases and J by 6 bases, leaving 12 bases between them. CDR3 residues: CASSFRVLDGYTF. The CDR3 DNA reads TGTGCCAGCAGTTTCAGGGTTCTGGATGGCTACACCTTC.

The chain uses TRBV6-5 and TRBJ2-5; perhaps D is TRBD1 or TRBD2 (5 bases each). The V end lost 4 bases, the J end lost 4 bases, and 7 bases lay between the germline ends. The V gene's germline CDR1 is MNHEY and CDR2 SVGAGI. This CDR3 region has 12 residues. In nucleotides, the CDR3 is TGTGCCAGCAGTTGGGACGGAGAGACCCAGTACTTC. It translates to CASSWDGETQYF.

The rearrangement joins TRBV2 to TRBJ2-7, with a tentative D call TRBD2 (6 bases). This CDR3 contains 12 residues. The germline CDR1 and CDR2 sequences are SNHLY and FYNNEI. Between the trimmed V and J ends, which lost 8 bases and 4 bases, there was a span of 12 bases. This chain's CDR3 is CASLSGVYEQYF. CDR3 in DNA: TGTGCCAGCCTTAGCGGAGTTTACGAGCAGTACTTC.

V is TRBV20-1 and J is TRBJ1-1; D ambiguous. Germline CDR1 is DFQATT and CDR2 is SNEGSKA (reference sequence). This CDR3 has 13 residues. Deletions cut 3 bases from V and 6 bases from J, with 14 bases between. The CDR3, as DNA: TGCAGTGCTAGTCCCTCGGCGCGTTCTGAAGCTTTCTTT. It codes for CSASPSARSEAFF.